This T cell receptor (beta chain) was identified in a study of blood T cell repertoires in COVID-19. Looking at the study overall: From T cells, B-cell-depleted T cells, or PBMCs came the material, which was cDNA or gDNA.

TCRdb's copy holds only in-frame clones and misses some; the assay was immunoSEQ multiplex PCR. The sample includes 100,000 or so clones, over 80% of them seen just once. Germline lookup yields CDR1 SEHNR and CDR2 FQNEAQ (reference sequence). This CDR3 region has 15 residues. Losses at the gene ends were 2 bases for V and 1 base for J; bases not matched to a gene: 3. The material sequenced was peripheral blood. The sequence derives from a woman aged 60 to 75 with active COVID-19. The chain recombines TRBV7-9 with TRBJ1-1; 8 bases are a match to TRBD1. This chain's CDR3 is CASSLLGTGNTEAFF. In DNA, the CDR3 is TGTGCCAGCAGCTTATTGGGGACAGGGAACACTGAAGCTTTCTTT.